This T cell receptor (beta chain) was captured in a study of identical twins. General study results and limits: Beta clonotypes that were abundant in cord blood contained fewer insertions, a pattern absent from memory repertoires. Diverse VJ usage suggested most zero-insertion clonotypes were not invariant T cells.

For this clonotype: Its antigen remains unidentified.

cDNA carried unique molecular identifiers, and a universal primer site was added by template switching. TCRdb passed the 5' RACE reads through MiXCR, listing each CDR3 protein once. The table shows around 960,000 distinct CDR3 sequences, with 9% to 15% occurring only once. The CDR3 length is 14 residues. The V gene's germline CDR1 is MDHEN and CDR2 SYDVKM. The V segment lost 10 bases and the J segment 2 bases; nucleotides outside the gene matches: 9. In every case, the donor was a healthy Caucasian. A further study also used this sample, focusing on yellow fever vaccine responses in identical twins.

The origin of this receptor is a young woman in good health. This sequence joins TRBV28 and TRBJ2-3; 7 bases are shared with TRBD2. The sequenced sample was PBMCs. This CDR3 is CATTRGTNTDTQYF. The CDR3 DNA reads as TGTGCCACAACCCGGGGGACTAACACAGATACGCAGTATTTT. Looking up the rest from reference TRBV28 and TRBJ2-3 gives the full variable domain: DVKVTQSSRYLVKRTGEKVFLECVQDMDHENMFWYRQDPGLGLRLIYFSYDVKMKEKGDIPEGYSVSREKKERFSLILESASTNQTSMYLCATTRGTNTDTQYFGPGTRLTVL.